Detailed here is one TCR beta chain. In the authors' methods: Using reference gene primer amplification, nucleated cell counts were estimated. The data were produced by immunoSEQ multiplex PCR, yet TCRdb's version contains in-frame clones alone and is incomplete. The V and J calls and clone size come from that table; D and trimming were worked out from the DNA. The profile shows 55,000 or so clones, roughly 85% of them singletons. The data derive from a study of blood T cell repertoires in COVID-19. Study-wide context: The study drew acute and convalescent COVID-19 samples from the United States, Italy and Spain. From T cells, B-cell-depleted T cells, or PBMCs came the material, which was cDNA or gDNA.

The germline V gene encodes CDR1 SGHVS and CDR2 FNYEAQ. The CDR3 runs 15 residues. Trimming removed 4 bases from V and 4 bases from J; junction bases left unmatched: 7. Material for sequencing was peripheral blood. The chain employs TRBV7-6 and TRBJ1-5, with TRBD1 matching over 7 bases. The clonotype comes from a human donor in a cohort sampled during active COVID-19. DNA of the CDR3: TGTGCCAGCAGCTCCGAGACAGGGCGGAATCAGCCCCAGCATTTT. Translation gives CASSSETGRNQPQHF.